The 17 T cell receptor beta chains presented below share a single source sample, sequenced in a study of T cells in Graves' hyperthyroidism and ophthalmopathy. RNA transcripts were the template for amplifying TCR beta CDR3 regions. The TCR CDR3 was amplified in a first-round RT-PCR using the HTBI primer set. Using its own MiXCR run on the multiplex PCR reads, TCRdb lists one record per CDR3 protein. The sample includes about 200,000 distinct CDR3 sequences, approximately 20% of them seen just once. The sequencing input was blood. The receptors shown here come from a man aged 40-55 years with Graves' hyperthyroidism.

The chain carries TRBV16 and TRBJ2-1; TRBD1 might be the D (5 bases). CDR1 is KGHSY, CDR2 FQNENV, per germline. V lost 1 base and J 5 bases, leaving 12 bases between the germline ends. The CDR3 covers 15 residues. CDR3 region: CASSQLGLSNNEQFF. The CDR3 DNA reads as TGTGCCAGCAGCCAATTGGGGCTATCGAACAATGAGCAGTTCTTC. The variable domain in full, completed from reference TRBV16 and TRBJ2-1, reads GEEVAQTPKHLVRGEGQKAKLYCAPIKGHSYVFWYQQVLKNEFKFLISFQNENVFDETGMPKERFSAKCLPNSPCSLEIQATKLEDSAVYFCASSQLGLSNNEQFFGPGTRLTVL.

Only a few counts were recorded for this clonotype. V is TRBV24-1 and J is TRBJ2-7, with D tentatively TRBD1 or TRBD2 (5 bases each). There are 15 residues in the CDR3. Germline-derived CDR1 and CDR2 are KGHDR and SFDVKD. The V gene lost 4 bases and the J gene lost 2 bases, with 14 bases spanning the gap. The CDR3 is CATSDSGRDPYEQYF. The CDR3, as DNA: TGTGCCACCAGTGACTCGGGACGAGACCCCTACGAGCAGTACTTC.

This clonotype has at least ten counts. This sequence joins TRBV28 and TRBJ1-6; possibly TRBD1 for D (6 bases). Trimming left V 6 bases short and J 10 bases short, with 16 bases between. CDR3 length: 14 amino acids. Germline V gene sequence: CDR1 MDHEN, CDR2 SYDVKM. The CDR3, as DNA: TGTGCCAGCAGACGAGGGGGGACTTGGTCACCCCTCCACTTT. Amino acid sequence: CASRRGGTWSPLHF.

The chain uses TRBV4-3 and TRBJ2-1, with 15 bases fitting TRBD2. J was trimmed by 4 bases and V by 0 bases; bases with no gene match: 10. This CDR3 region has 20 residues. CDR1 LGHNA and CDR2 YSLEER come from the germline V gene. CDR3: CASSQDPGLAGGQRYNEQFF. Written as DNA, the CDR3 is TGCGCCAGCAGCCAAGATCCGGGACTAGCGGGGGGACAGAGATACAATGAGCAGTTCTTC.

In this sample, this clonotype turned up many times. The chain carries TRBV7-3 and TRBJ2-7, with 9 positions matching TRBD1. Germline lookup yields CDR1 SGHTA and CDR2 FQGTGA. There are 15 residues in the CDR3. J was trimmed by 5 bases and V by 5 bases; bases with no gene match: 10. The CDR3 bases are TGTGCCAGCAGCCTTCCGGGACAGGGATTCCACGAGCAGTACTTC. Protein product: CASSLPGQGFHEQYF.

J is TRBJ1-5 and V is TRBV6-1, with D possibly matching TRBD1 (6 bases). The ends were cut back, 6 bases at V and 5 bases at J, with 11 bases in the middle. The CDR3 loop spans 13 amino acids. Germline V gene lookup returns CDR1 MNHNS and CDR2 SASEGT. The CDR3 here is CASSGQSHQPQHF. In nucleotides, the CDR3 is TGTGCCAGCAGCGGACAGTCCCATCAGCCCCAGCATTTT.

This clonotype was counted many times. The rearrangement joins TRBV14 to TRBJ1-1, with D perhaps matching TRBD1 (5 bases). The V end was cut by 4 bases, the J end by 6 bases, with 12 bases between. The CDR3 is 13 amino acids. The germline CDR1 and CDR2 sequences are SGHDN and FVKESK. The CDR3 is CASSPTRGAEAFF. The CDR3 DNA reads TGTGCCAGCAGCCCAACGCGGGGCGCTGAAGCTTTCTTT.

The V and J genes are TRBV10-3 and TRBJ2-1; no clear D. The CDR3 length is 14 residues. The V gene's germline CDR1 is ENHRY and CDR2 SYGVKD. With 3 bases removed from V and 4 bases from J, the gap between germline ends came to 10 bases. In nucleotides, the CDR3 is TGTGCCATCAGTGATTTCGTCGTTTACAATGAGCAGTTCTTC. Translation gives CAISDFVVYNEQFF.

V is TRBV20-1 and J is TRBJ1-3; the match to TRBD1 covers 7 bases. V was clipped by 1 base and J by 4 bases; unmatched bases: 1. CDR1 and CDR2 from the germline V gene are DFQATT and SNEGSKA (reference sequence). The CDR3 runs 13 residues. The CDR3 DNA is TGCAGTGCTAGAGCGGGACAGGGAAACACCATATATTTT. It specifies CSARAGQGNTIYF.

In this sample, this clonotype turned up a few times. The chain couples TRBV5-1 to TRBJ2-3, with TRBD1 matching 11 bases. The J segment lost 2 bases and the V segment lost 4 bases, leaving 3 bases of the junction unmatched. The CDR3 totals 15 residues. Per the germline V gene, CDR1 is SGHRS and CDR2 is YFSETQ. The CDR3 sequence: CASSIGQGATDTQYF. The CDR3 DNA follows: TGCGCCAGCAGCATAGGACAGGGGGCCACAGATACGCAGTATTTT.

This clonotype occurred many times. The V and J genes are TRBV3-1 and TRBJ2-1; D remains ambiguous. Trimming cost V 0 bases and J 9 bases, with 12 bases left between them. CDR1 LGHDT and CDR2 YNNKEL come from the germline V gene (reference sequence). The CDR3 has 14 amino acids. CDR3 in DNA: TGTGCCAGCAGCCAAGATTCCCTACAGCCTGAGCAGTTCTTC. It codes for CASSQDSLQPEQFF.

This clonotype was recorded a few times. The V gene is TRBV6-6, the J gene TRBJ2-3; 12 bases map to TRBD2. This CDR3 is built from 18 residues. V lost 0 bases to trimming and J lost 5 bases; unmatched junction nucleotides: 9. The germline V gene has CDR1 MNHNY and CDR2 SVGAGI (reference sequence). The CDR3 spells CASSYSTLAGGFGDTQYF. In DNA form, the CDR3 reads TGTGCCAGCAGTTACTCAACCCTAGCGGGGGGGTTTGGAGATACGCAGTATTTT.

This chain links TRBV20-1 with TRBJ1-1; 9 bases fit TRBD1. This CDR3 comprises 14 residues. The trim removed 5 bases at V and 4 bases at J, leaving 8 bases unmatched. Germline V gives CDR1 DFQATT, CDR2 SNEGSKA (reference sequence). CDR3 in amino acids: CSAAPGQGVTEAFF. For the CDR3, the DNA is TGCAGTGCTGCCCCGGGACAGGGTGTCACTGAAGCTTTCTTT.

Points on this clonotype: Possible read error: a much larger clone is one base away. The CDR3 region has the DNA TGCAGCGTTCCCGGCCCCTTTGGCACTGAAGCTTCCTTT. As protein: CSVPGPFGTEASF. This chain uses TRBV29-1 with TRBJ1-1; no clear D. CDR1 SQVTM and CDR2 ANQGSEA come from the germline V gene. The CDR3 contains 13 residues.

This clonotype was counted many times. The rearrangement joins TRBV7-6 to TRBJ2-3; no reliable D call. Trimming removed 5 bases at V and 2 bases at J, with 8 bases between. The CDR3 consists of 13 residues. CDR1 and CDR2 (germline): SGHVS, FNYEAQ. CDR3 coding DNA: TGTGCCAGCAGCGGGGTGTCCACAGATACGCAGTATTTT. It encodes CASSGVSTDTQYF.

This clonotype was counted ten times or more. The chain joins TRBV7-2 to TRBJ2-1; TRBD2 agrees at 7 bases. Losses at the gene ends were 5 bases for V and 3 bases for J; bases not matched to a gene: 10. The CDR3 covers 16 residues. CDR1 is SGHTA and CDR2 is FQGNSA in the germline V gene. Here the CDR3 reads CASSIPLGGGYNEQFF. CDR3 coding DNA: TGTGCCAGCAGCATCCCCCTAGGCGGGGGCTACAATGAGCAGTTCTTC.

The CDR3 region has the DNA TGTGCCAGCAGTTACAAGACAGGGACCACTGAAGCTTTCTTT. Protein sequence: CASSYKTGTTEAFF. The chain recombines TRBV6-6 with TRBJ1-1, with 7 bases aligning to TRBD1. CDR3 length: 14 amino acids. Looked up from germline, CDR1 is MNHNY and CDR2 is SVGAGI (reference sequence). V shed 2 bases, J shed 4 bases, and the junction held 4 bases outside the gene matches.